This TCR beta chain was recorded in a study of cytomegalovirus exposure and HLA in healthy donors. This clone was recorded a few times. A multiplex PCR was run with 60 Vbeta primers and 13 Jbeta primers. Libraries were prepared by immunoSEQ multiplex PCR; TCRdb keeps only in-frame clonotypes and omits some of them. The table shows some 190,000 clones, with around 78% occurring only once. The CDR3 contains 14 residues. Germline V gives CDR1 SGHVS, CDR2 FQNEAQ. Between the trimmed V and J ends, which lost 3 bases and 0 bases, there was a span of 8 bases. The source is a woman aged 25 to 45 in good health and CMV-seropositive. This chain uses TRBV7-8 with TRBJ1-1, with D perhaps matching TRBD1 (6 bases). The specimen was PBMCs. In nucleotides, the CDR3 is TGTGCCAGCAGCTTCGGACAGATGAACACTGAAGCTTTCTTT. Its translation: CASSFGQMNTEAFF.